This T cell receptor beta chain was obtained from a study of blood T cell repertoires in COVID-19 (dated by TCRdb to the early 2020s). Regarding the research as a whole: Collaborator samples came from the United States, Italy and Spain and covered acute and convalescent phases of COVID-19. The samples were drawn from the first 160 participants of the ongoing ImmuneRACE study and from about 1,200 subjects provided by 6 global collaborators. HLA class I and class II types, where available, came from metadata supplied by the sample provider rather than from assay-based typing. Deeply sampled blood TCRbeta repertoires from subjects exposed to, actively infected with, or recovered from COVID-19 were included in the dataset. The repertoires were released in a freely available public database intended as a resource for research on the immune response to SARS-CoV-2. The prospective study material was composed of cDNA or gDNA derived from T cells, B-cell-depleted T cells, or PBMCs. The sample metadata nearly always contained a de-identified subject ID, COVID-19 status, age in years and sex.

TCRbeta CDR3 regions were amplified from genomic DNA by means of the immunoSEQ Assay, a bias-controlled multiplex PCR. On the study's bioinformatics: Nucleated cell counts per sample were estimated from amplification of reference gene primers within the assay. To quantify the absolute abundance of each unique TCRbeta CDR3 rearrangement, sequence reads were collapsed and filtered. For each sample, productive Simpson clonality was calculated by taking the square root of Simpson's diversity index across productive rearrangements. In TCRdb, the immuneACCESS table is reduced to in-frame sequences with V and J assigned. These tables do not hold every clone; where another copy was compared, an unresolved V gene accounts for under half, and the others remain unexplained. The D gene and trimming were derived from the DNA, and the V and J assignments and clone size from that table. This sample has under 250,000 clones in its table, and 88% of those were observed once. The ten largest account for less than 3% of the sample.

Overall study results and their limits: Clinical and demographic metadata were provided uncurated, with the amount varying by source and participant.

CDR1 and CDR2, per the germline V gene (reference sequence), are LNHDA and SQIVND. The CDR3 contains 13 residues, cysteine and phenylalanine counted. Only CDR3 DNA remains: 39 bases, in frame from the first base. The germline ends are 5 bases apart after V is trimmed by 2 bases and J by 1 base. Note on this clone: The antigen this receptor binds is unknown. Base-call qualities are not available, and no considerably larger clone is one nucleotide away.

Each collaborating institution followed its own protocols to collect whole blood in K2EDTA tubes. For TCRbeta analysis, collaborators shipped samples as frozen whole blood, isolated PBMCs, or DNA extracted from either of those sample types. The sequence links TRBV19 to TRBJ1-1, with no reliable assignment of the D segment. The material sequenced was peripheral blood. The sequence derives from a woman aged 60 to 75 with acute or convalescent COVID-19. The DNA is TGTGCCAGTAGTATAAGGAGGAACACTGAAGCTTTCTTT. Translated, this gives CASSIRRNTEAFF.